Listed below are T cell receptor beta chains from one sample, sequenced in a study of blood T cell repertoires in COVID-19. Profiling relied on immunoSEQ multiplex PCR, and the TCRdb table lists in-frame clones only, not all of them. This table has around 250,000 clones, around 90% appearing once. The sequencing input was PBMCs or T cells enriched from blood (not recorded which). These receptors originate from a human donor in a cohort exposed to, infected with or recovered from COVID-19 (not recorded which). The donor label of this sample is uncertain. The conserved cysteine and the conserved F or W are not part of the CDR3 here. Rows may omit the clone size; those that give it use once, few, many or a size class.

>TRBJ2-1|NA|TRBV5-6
ASSERGGSSYNEQF
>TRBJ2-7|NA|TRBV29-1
SVRGHSYEQY
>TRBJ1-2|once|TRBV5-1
ASSYSGGYT
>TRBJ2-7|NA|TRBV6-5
AITGGPYEQY
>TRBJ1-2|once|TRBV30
AWSPRQNYGYT
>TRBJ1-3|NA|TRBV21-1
ASSKVVGGQVDTIY
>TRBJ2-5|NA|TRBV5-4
ASSIPGYQETQY
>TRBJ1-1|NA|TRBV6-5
ASRSGTGVTEAF
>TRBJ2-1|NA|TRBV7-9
ASSAGGRRNEQF
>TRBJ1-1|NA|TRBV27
ASSRPPGGADLPEAF
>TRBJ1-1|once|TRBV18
ASSPDRAMNTEAF
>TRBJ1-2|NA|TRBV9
ASSVDEGAYGYT
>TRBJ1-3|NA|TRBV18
ASSRGNTGNTIY
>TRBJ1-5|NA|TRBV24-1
ATSGQGGNQPQH
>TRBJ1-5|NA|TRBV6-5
ASSSDSLYNQPQH
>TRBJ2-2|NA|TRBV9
ASSVPSDSANTGELF
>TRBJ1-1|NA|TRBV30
AWSVMGLGAF
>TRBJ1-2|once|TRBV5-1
ASSPGTPGQGLGYT
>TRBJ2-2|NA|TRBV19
ASSIFLAGAFHWRGELF
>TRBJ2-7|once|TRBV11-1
ASSLPTAGGYEQY